This TCR beta chain appears in the sequencing data of a study of cytomegalovirus exposure and HLA in healthy donors. In the PCR, 60 Vbeta and 13 Jbeta primers were used. Profiling relied on immunoSEQ multiplex PCR, and the TCRdb table lists in-frame clones only, not all of them. This sample has under 200,000 clones, with roughly 68% found just once. CDR1 MNHEY and CDR2 SMNVEV come from the germline V gene (reference sequence). The CDR3 length is 17 residues. For this clone: The antigen is unknown.

Study observations and caveats: An ancestry cluster, one associated with Asian ancestry, reportedly showed fewer N-insertions than the approximately 670-donor mean in a later analysis. TCR beta V segments were, for the most part, productive about 87% or about 30% of the time in an earlier analysis.

V gene TRBV27 combines with J gene TRBJ2-5; tentative D call: TRBD2 (6 bases). The J call may be wrong; the DNA end is better matched by TRBJ2-7. This receptor was obtained from a woman in her twenties or thirties in good health and CMV-seronegative. Material for sequencing was PBMCs. The CDR3 DNA follows: TGTGCCAGCAGTTTATTGCCTGTAGGAGGGATCTTCTACGAGCAGTACTTC. Amino acids: CASSLLPVGGIFYEQYF.